The clone carrying this TCR beta chain has a count of ten or more. Its antigen remains unknown. After constant-region reverse-primer amplification, full-length variable regions underwent semi-nested PCR with Nested Universal Primer A. In TCRdb, the 5' RACE reads were re-called with MiXCR into one record per CDR3 protein. Here the sample spans 30,000 to 35,000 distinct CDR3 sequences, roughly 30% being singletons. General study findings and limits: Whole repertoires were not studied in the larger cohort, only one V-J beta rearrangement. Greatest tumor Treg TCR overlap was with tumor naive CD4+ cells. Tumor memory CD4+ T cell TCR gene usage was found to cluster with blood and lymph node memory CD4+ cells and with lymph node naive CD4+ cells.

Cells sorted as Tregs were CD4+, CD25+ and CD127-/low. CDR3 size: 15 residues. Germline-derived CDR1 and CDR2 are LNHDA and SQIVND (reference sequence). V gave up 4 bases and J gave up 3 bases, with 13 bases separating them. This chain connects TRBV19 to TRBJ2-1; D may be TRBD1 (6 bases). The sequenced sample was tumor-infiltrating Tregs sorted from the breast tumor. The receptor's source is a female donor with breast cancer. The CDR3 sequence is CASSTQPTGYNEQFF. The CDR3 region has the DNA TGTGCCAGTAGTACCCAACCGACAGGCTACAATGAGCAGTTCTTC. The variable domain in full, with the rest retrieved from reference TRBV19 and TRBJ2-1, is DGGITQSPKYLFRKEGQNVTLSCEQNLNHDAMYWYRQDPGQGLRLIYYSQIVNDFQKGDIAEGYSVSREKKESFPLTVTSAQKNPTAFYLCASSTQPTGYNEQFFGPGTRLTVL.